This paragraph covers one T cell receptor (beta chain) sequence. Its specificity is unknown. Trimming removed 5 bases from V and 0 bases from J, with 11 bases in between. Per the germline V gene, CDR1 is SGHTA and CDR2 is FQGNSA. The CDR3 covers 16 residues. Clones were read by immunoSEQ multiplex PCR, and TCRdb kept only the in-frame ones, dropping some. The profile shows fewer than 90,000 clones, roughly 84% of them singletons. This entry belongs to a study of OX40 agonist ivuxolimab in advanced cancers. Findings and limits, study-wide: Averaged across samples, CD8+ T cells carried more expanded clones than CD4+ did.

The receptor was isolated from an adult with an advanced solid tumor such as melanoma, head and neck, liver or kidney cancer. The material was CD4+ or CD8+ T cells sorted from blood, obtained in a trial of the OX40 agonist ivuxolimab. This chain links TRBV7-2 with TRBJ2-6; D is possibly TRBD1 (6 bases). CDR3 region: CASSPRTASGANVLTF. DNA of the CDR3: TGTGCCAGCAGCCCCAGGACAGCCTCTGGGGCCAACGTCCTGACTTTC.